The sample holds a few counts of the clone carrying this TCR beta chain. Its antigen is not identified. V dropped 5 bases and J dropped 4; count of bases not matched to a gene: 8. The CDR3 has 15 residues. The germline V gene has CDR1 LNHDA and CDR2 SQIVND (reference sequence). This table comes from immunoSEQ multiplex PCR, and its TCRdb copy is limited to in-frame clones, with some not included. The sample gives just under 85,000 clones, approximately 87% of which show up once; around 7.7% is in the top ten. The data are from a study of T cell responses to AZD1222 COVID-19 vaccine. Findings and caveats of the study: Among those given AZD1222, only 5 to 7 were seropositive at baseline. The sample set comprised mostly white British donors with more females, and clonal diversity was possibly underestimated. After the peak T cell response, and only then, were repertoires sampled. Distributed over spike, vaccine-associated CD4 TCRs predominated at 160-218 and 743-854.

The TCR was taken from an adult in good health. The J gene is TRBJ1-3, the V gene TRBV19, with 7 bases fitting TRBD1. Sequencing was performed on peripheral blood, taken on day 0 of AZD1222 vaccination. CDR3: CASSEDRVPGNTIYF. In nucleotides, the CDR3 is TGTGCCAGTAGTGAAGACAGGGTACCAGGAAACACCATATATTTT. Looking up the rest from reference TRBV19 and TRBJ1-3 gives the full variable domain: DGGITQSPKYLFRKEGQNVTLSCEQNLNHDAMYWYRQDPGQGLRLIYYSQIVNDFQKGDIAEGYSVSREKKESFPLTVTSAQKNPTAFYLCASSEDRVPGNTIYFGEGSWLTVV.